This T cell receptor beta chain was retrieved from a study of blood T cells in healthy people across ages. CDR1 and CDR2 (germline): SGDLS, YYNGEE. The V and J ends lost 0 bases and 9 bases respectively, with 13 bases between them. CDR3 length: 15 amino acids. Sample-barcoded 5' priming and a J-beta primer mix drove a second PCR of about 6 to 12 cycles. TCRdb redid the calling of the 5' RACE reads with MiXCR, one entry per CDR3 protein. The repertoire has approximately 780,000 distinct CDR3 sequences, roughly 25% of them found once; the top ten carry over 2.5%. These same data were also listed under a study on T cells of mothers and their children.

The receptor was derived from a boy between 10 and 17 years old in good health. The genes are TRBV9 and TRBJ1-6; weak D call: TRBD1 (6 bases). What was sequenced was blood. The CDR3 is CASSVGNRVGSPLHF. CDR3 nucleotides: TGTGCCAGCAGCGTAGGAAACAGGGTTGGTTCACCCCTCCACTTT.